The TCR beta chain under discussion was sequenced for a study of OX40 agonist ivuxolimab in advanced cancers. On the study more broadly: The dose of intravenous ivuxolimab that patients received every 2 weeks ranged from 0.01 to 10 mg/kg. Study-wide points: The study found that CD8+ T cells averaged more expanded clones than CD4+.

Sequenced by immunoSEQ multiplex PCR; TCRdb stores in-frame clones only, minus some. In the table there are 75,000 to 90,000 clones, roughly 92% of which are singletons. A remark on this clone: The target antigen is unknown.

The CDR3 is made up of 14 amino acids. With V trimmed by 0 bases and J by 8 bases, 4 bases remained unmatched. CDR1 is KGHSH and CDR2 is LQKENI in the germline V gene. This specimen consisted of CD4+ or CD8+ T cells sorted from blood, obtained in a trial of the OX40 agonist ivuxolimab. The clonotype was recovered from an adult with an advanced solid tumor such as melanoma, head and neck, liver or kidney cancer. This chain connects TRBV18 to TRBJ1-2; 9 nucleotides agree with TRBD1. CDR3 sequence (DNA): TGTGCCAGCTCACCACCGGGACAGGGTGGCGGCTACACCTTC. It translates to CASSPPGQGGGYTF.